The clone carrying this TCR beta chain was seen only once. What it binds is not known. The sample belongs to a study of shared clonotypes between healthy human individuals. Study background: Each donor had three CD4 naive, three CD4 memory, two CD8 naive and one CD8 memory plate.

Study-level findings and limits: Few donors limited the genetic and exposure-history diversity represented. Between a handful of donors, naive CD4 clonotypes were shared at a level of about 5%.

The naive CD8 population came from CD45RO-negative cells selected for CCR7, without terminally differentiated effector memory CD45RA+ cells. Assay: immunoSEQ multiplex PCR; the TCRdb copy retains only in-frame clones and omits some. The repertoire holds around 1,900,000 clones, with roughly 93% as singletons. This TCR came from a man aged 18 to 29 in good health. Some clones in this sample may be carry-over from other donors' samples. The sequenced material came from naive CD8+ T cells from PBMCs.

In DNA form, the CDR3 reads TGTGCCAGCACCCCGGGGGGGAGGTACGAGCAGTACTTC. It is translated as CASTPGGRYEQYF. This chain connects TRBV28 to TRBJ2-7, with TRBD2 matching 8 bases. Germline V gives CDR1 MDHEN, CDR2 SYDVKM. The V gene end was trimmed by 7 bases and the J gene end by 4 bases; junction bases not matched to a gene: 6. This CDR3 contains 13 residues.